The rows below give T cell receptor beta chains drawn from one sample of a study of CD8 T cells in Susac syndrome. TCRdb reprocessed the immunoSEQ multiplex PCR reads with MiXCR, giving one entry per CDR3 protein. The data hold 170,000 or so distinct CDR3 sequences, with over 90% observed a single time. Sample: CD4+ T cells from PBMCs. Receptor source: a human donor with Susac syndrome. Each CDR3 is given with its conserved first and last residue. The order of the fields is V gene, D gene, clone size, J gene, CDR3 protein, CDR3 DNA. A D gene is named only where the DNA matches it firmly. The listing skips clone size in some rows; elsewhere it reads once, few, many or a size class.

V: TRBV20-1; D: NA; size: NA; J: TRBJ1-2; CDR3: CSVLPGTYGYTF; DNA: TGCAGTGTTTTGCCAGGAACATATGGCTACACCTTC
V: TRBV6-5; D: TRBD2; size: once; J: TRBJ2-1; CDR3: CASSYSIWRGDNSYNEQFF; DNA: TGTGCCAGCAGTTACTCTATCTGGCGGGGGGACAACTCCTACAATGAGCAGTTCTTC
V: TRBV15; D: TRBD2; size: NA; J: TRBJ2-7; CDR3: CATSRDRTSLNEQYF; DNA: TGTGCCACCAGCAGAGATAGGACTAGCCTGAACGAGCAGTACTTC
V: TRBV7-2; D: TRBD1; size: once; J: TRBJ1-5; CDR3: CASSSRQGVGYQPQHF; DNA: TGTGCCAGCAGCTCCCGACAGGGGGTGGGGTATCAGCCCCAGCATTTT
V: TRBV30; D: TRBD2; size: NA; J: TRBJ2-7; CDR3: CAWGPGLAGVNEQYF; DNA: TGTGCCTGGGGGCCCGGACTAGCGGGAGTCAACGAGCAGTACTTC
V: TRBV18; D: TRBD2; size: NA; J: TRBJ2-5; CDR3: CASSPQALAGAHQETQYF; DNA: TGTGCCAGCTCACCACAAGCACTAGCGGGGGCACACCAAGAGACCCAGTACTTC
V: TRBV3-1; D: TRBD2; size: NA; J: TRBJ2-7; CDR3: CASSQESAGVYEQYF; DNA: TGTGCCAGCAGCCAAGAATCAGCGGGAGTCTACGAGCAGTACTTC
V: TRBV5-1; D: NA; size: NA; J: TRBJ1-5; CDR3: CASSLAAGSQPQHF; DNA: TGCGCCAGCAGCTTGGCGGCGGGGTCCCAGCCCCAGCATTTT
V: TRBV15; D: NA; size: NA; J: TRBJ2-2; CDR3: CATRQGSNTGELFF; DNA: TGTGCCACCAGGCAGGGATCGAACACCGGGGAGCTGTTTTTT
V: TRBV5-4; D: NA; size: NA; J: TRBJ2-3; CDR3: CASSRQTEGDTQYF; DNA: TGTGCCAGCAGCAGACAGACAGAGGGGGATACGCAGTATTTT
V: TRBV20-1; D: NA; size: NA; J: TRBJ1-2; CDR3: CSVGTSRYGYTF; DNA: TGCAGTGTCGGGACGTCCCGCTATGGCTACACCTTC
V: TRBV5-4; D: NA; size: NA; J: TRBJ1-5; CDR3: CASSLEPGDVPQHF; DNA: TGTGCCAGCAGCTTAGAGCCAGGGGATGTGCCCCAGCATTTT
V: TRBV11-2; D: NA; size: NA; J: TRBJ2-1; CDR3: CASSSEFAPDEQFF; DNA: TGTGCCAGCAGCAGCGAGTTCGCTCCGGATGAGCAGTTCTTC
V: TRBV3-1; D: NA; size: NA; J: TRBJ2-7; CDR3: CASSQEWVDEQYF; DNA: TGTGCCAGCAGCCAAGAGTGGGTGGACGAGCAGTACTTC
V: TRBV5-1; D: NA; size: NA; J: TRBJ1-2; CDR3: CASSLSAANYGYTF; DNA: TGCGCCAGCAGCCTCAGTGCCGCCAATTATGGCTACACCTTC
V: TRBV12-3/TRBV12-4; D: TRBD1; size: NA; J: TRBJ2-5; CDR3: CASSLSQGLQETQYF; DNA: TGTGCCAGCAGTTTATCACAGGGGCTCCAAGAGACCCAGTACTTC
V: TRBV20-1; D: TRBD2; size: NA; J: TRBJ2-3; CDR3: CSERGGADTQYF; DNA: TGCAGTGAAAGGGGAGGGGCAGATACGCAGTATTTT
V: TRBV12-3/TRBV12-4; D: NA; size: NA; J: TRBJ2-1; CDR3: CASSLRLAGNYNEQFF; DNA: TGTGCCAGCAGTTTACGGCTAGCAGGGAACTACAATGAGCAGTTCTTC
V: TRBV6-2/TRBV6-3; D: NA; size: NA; J: TRBJ2-7; CDR3: CASSDPRQKQYF; DNA: TGTGCCAGCAGCGATCCCCGACAGAAGCAGTACTTC
V: TRBV6-6; D: NA; size: few; J: TRBJ2-5; CDR3: CASSARGETQYF; DNA: TGTGCCAGCAGCGCTAGGGGAGAGACCCAGTACTTC
V: TRBV9; D: NA; size: NA; J: TRBJ2-6; CDR3: CASSARYPNVLTF; DNA: TGTGCCAGCAGCGCCCGTTACCCCAACGTCCTGACTTTC
V: TRBV20-1; D: NA; size: NA; J: TRBJ1-5; CDR3: CSARAPDQPQHF; DNA: TGCAGTGCTAGAGCTCCCGATCAGCCCCAGCATTTT
V: TRBV5-1; D: TRBD1; size: NA; J: TRBJ2-2; CDR3: CASKGADNTGELFF; DNA: TGCGCCAGCAAGGGGGCAGATAACACCGGGGAGCTGTTTTTT
V: TRBV30; D: NA; size: NA; J: TRBJ2-7; CDR3: CAWSSVHNEQYF; DNA: TGTGCCTGGAGTTCAGTCCACAACGAGCAGTACTTC
V: TRBV4-2; D: NA; size: NA; J: TRBJ2-2; CDR3: CASSHNPGAGTGELFF; DNA: TGTGCCAGCAGCCATAATCCGGGCGCGGGCACCGGGGAGCTGTTTTTT
V: TRBV6-5; D: TRBD1; size: NA; J: TRBJ1-2; CDR3: CASSYSYRGGTYGYTF; DNA: TGTGCCAGCAGTTACTCGTACAGGGGAGGGACCTATGGCTACACCTTC
V: TRBV5-1; D: NA; size: NA; J: TRBJ2-7; CDR3: CASSLFRENEQYF; DNA: TGCGCCAGCAGCTTGTTCCGGGAGAACGAGCAGTACTTC
V: TRBV30; D: TRBD2; size: NA; J: TRBJ2-3; CDR3: CAWSYLAGSTDTQYF; DNA: TGTGCCTGGAGTTACCTAGCGGGCAGCACAGATACGCAGTATTTT
V: TRBV4-2; D: NA; size: NA; J: TRBJ2-3; CDR3: CASSSRDSSTDTQYF; DNA: TGTGCCAGCAGCTCCCGGGACTCAAGCACAGATACGCAGTATTTT
V: TRBV28; D: NA; size: NA; J: TRBJ2-4; CDR3: CASKNPGENIQYF; DNA: TGTGCCAGCAAAAATCCGGGCGAAAACATTCAGTACTTC
V: TRBV20-1; D: TRBD2; size: NA; J: TRBJ2-7; CDR3: CSASLAGHSSYEQYF; DNA: TGCAGTGCTTCTTTAGCGGGCCATAGCTCCTACGAGCAGTACTTC
V: TRBV6-1; D: NA; size: NA; J: TRBJ2-7; CDR3: CASSEDEGEQYF; DNA: TGTGCCAGCAGTGAGGATGAGGGCGAGCAGTACTTC
V: TRBV27; D: NA; size: NA; J: TRBJ1-1; CDR3: CASSFIRGTEAFF; DNA: TGTGCCAGCAGTTTTATCCGGGGGACTGAAGCTTTCTTT
V: TRBV20-1; D: NA; size: NA; J: TRBJ2-1; CDR3: CSARDPGQGGVDEQFF; DNA: TGCAGTGCTAGAGATCCGGGGCAGGGCGGGGTGGATGAGCAGTTCTTC
V: TRBV5-1; D: NA; size: NA; J: TRBJ2-5; CDR3: CASSREPTGGETQYF; DNA: TGCGCCAGCAGCCGGGAACCAACCGGGGGAGAGACCCAGTACTTC
V: TRBV20-1; D: NA; size: once; J: TRBJ1-2; CDR3: CSARGTIGQTNYGYTF; DNA: TGCAGTGCTAGAGGAACGATAGGGCAGACTAACTATGGCTACACCTTC
V: TRBV30; D: NA; size: NA; J: TRBJ1-2; CDR3: CAWSRSMTTYGYTF; DNA: TGTGCCTGGAGCCGCTCGATGACAACCTATGGCTACACCTTC
V: TRBV7-9; D: NA; size: NA; J: TRBJ2-3; CDR3: CASSLELSIRHTQYF; DNA: TGTGCCAGCAGCTTAGAACTATCGATTCGCCATACGCAGTATTTT
V: TRBV11-2; D: TRBD1; size: once; J: TRBJ1-2; CDR3: CASSHTGQGDGYTF; DNA: TGTGCCAGCAGCCATACGGGACAGGGAGATGGCTACACCTTC
V: TRBV6-6; D: NA; size: NA; J: TRBJ2-6; CDR3: CASSPDRANVLTF; DNA: TGTGCCAGCAGTCCGGACAGGGCCAACGTCCTGACTTTC
V: TRBV5-4; D: TRBD1; size: NA; J: TRBJ2-5; CDR3: CANRQGIRETQYF; DNA: TGTGCCAACAGACAGGGCATTAGGGAGACCCAGTACTTC
V: TRBV28; D: TRBD2; size: NA; J: TRBJ2-7; CDR3: CASSLAGGIVNYEQYF; DNA: TGTGCCAGCAGTTTAGCGGGAGGGATCGTAAACTACGAGCAGTACTTC
V: TRBV4-1; D: TRBD2; size: NA; J: TRBJ2-3; CDR3: CASSQGLAVTDTQYF; DNA: TGCGCCAGCAGCCAAGGACTAGCGGTCACAGATACGCAGTATTTT
V: TRBV27; D: TRBD2; size: NA; J: TRBJ2-1; CDR3: CASAPRGVNEQFF; DNA: TGTGCCAGCGCCCCCCGGGGGGTCAATGAGCAGTTCTTC
V: TRBV18; D: NA; size: NA; J: TRBJ2-1; CDR3: CASSPRDRYNEQFF; DNA: TGTGCCAGCTCACCCCGGGACCGATACAATGAGCAGTTCTTC
V: TRBV20-1; D: TRBD2; size: NA; J: TRBJ2-1; CDR3: CSARLAGARVSYNEQFF; DNA: TGCAGTGCTAGACTAGCGGGGGCCCGGGTCTCCTACAATGAGCAGTTCTTC